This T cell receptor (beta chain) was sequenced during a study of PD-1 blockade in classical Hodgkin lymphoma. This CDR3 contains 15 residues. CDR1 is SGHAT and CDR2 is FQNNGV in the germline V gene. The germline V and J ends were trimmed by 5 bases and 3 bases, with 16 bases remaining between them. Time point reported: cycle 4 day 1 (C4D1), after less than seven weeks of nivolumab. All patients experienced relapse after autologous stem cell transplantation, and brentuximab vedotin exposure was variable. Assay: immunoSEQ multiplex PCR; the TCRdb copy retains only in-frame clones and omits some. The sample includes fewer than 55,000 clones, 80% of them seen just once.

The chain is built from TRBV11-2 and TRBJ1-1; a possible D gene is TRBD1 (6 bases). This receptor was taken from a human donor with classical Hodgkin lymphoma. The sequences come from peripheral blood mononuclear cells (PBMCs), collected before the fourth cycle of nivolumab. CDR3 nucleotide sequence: TGTGCCAGCAGCCCGGGGCTAACAGGGCACACTGAAGCTTTCTTT. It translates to CASSPGLTGHTEAFF.